Listed below are T cell receptor beta chains from one sample, sequenced in a study of cytotoxic CD8 clonotypes in ibrutinib-treated CLL. Data came from immunoSEQ multiplex PCR; TCRdb stores just in-frame clones and leaves some out. The table shows roughly 16,000 clones, with approximately 60% occurring only once. The sample consisted of PBMCs, taken after 12 months of ibrutinib treatment. Receptors were obtained from a human donor with chronic lymphocytic leukemia. CDR3s include the opening cysteine and the closing phenylalanine or tryptophan. Each record gives: V gene, clone size, D gene, J gene, CDR3 DNA, CDR3 protein. D genes are given only for firm matches. Rows may omit the clone size; those that give it use once, few, many or a size class.

TRBV19	.	.	TRBJ2-5	TGTGCCAGTAGTCGGAACGGATTTAGTGAAGAGACCCAGTACTTC	CASSRNGFSEETQYF
TRBV2	.	TRBD1	TRBJ1-2	TGTGCCAGCAGTGAGCAGGGGGTAGTAAACTATGGCTACACCTTC	CASSEQGVVNYGYTF
TRBV6-6	few	.	TRBJ1-1	TGTGCCAGCAGTTTACAGGGTGAGGGCACTGAAGCTTTCTTT	CASSLQGEGTEAFF
TRBV19	.	.	TRBJ1-1	TGTGCCAGTAGGACCCGGGAATGGGGTGAAGCTTTCTTT	CASRTREWGEAFF
TRBV20-1	.	TRBD1	TRBJ2-7	TGCAGTGCCCGGGACAGCTACGAGCAGTACTTC	CSARDSYEQYF
TRBV15	.	TRBD1	TRBJ2-3	TGTGCCACCAGCAGAGAAAACAGGGGGCGAGGCACAGATACGCAGTATTTT	CATSRENRGRGTDTQYF
TRBV5-1	.	TRBD1	TRBJ2-3	TGCGCCAGCAGCTGGACAGGGGGTGGCACAGATACGCAGTATTTT	CASSWTGGGTDTQYF
TRBV28	.	.	TRBJ2-7	TGTGCCAGCAGTTTATGGGGGCGGTATGGAGGCGAGCAGTACTTC	CASSLWGRYGGEQYF
TRBV5-1	.	.	TRBJ2-7	TGCGCCAGCAGCTTGGCGGCGGGAAGGGGGAGTGGGGAGCAGTACTTC	CASSLAAGRGSGEQYF
TRBV6-5	.	.	TRBJ1-4	TGTGCCACCTCCACACAGAGAACTAATGAAAAACTGTTTTTT	CATSTQRTNEKLFF
TRBV4-2	.	TRBD2	TRBJ2-1	TGTGCCAGCAGCCGAATACTAGCGGGACTCAATGAGCAGTTCTTC	CASSRILAGLNEQFF
TRBV7-6	.	TRBD2	TRBJ2-1	TGTGCCAGCAGCCTATCAAGCGGGAGTAGGGAGTTCTTC	CASSLSSGSREFF
TRBV7-3	.	.	TRBJ2-2	TGTGCCAGCAGCCCTGATCCGGCGACGAACACCGGGGAGCTGTTTTTT	CASSPDPATNTGELFF
TRBV7-3	.	.	TRBJ2-1	TGTGCCAGCAGCCCCGGTAGGGTTGTTCACAATGAGCAGTTCTTC	CASSPGRVVHNEQFF
TRBV2	few	TRBD2	TRBJ2-7	TGTGCCAGCAGGCTATCTAGCGGGAGCACCTACGAGCAGTACTTC	CASRLSSGSTYEQYF
TRBV2	.	.	TRBJ1-5	TGTGCCAGTCAACAGGGAATTGGCAATCAGCCCCAGCATTTT	CASQQGIGNQPQHF
TRBV10-3	.	TRBD1	TRBJ1-3	TGTGCCACTGGACAGGGGGCTTATGGAAACACCATATATTTT	CATGQGAYGNTIYF
TRBV28	.	.	TRBJ2-7	TGTGCCAGCAGTTTAATGACAGCTCTCTCCTACGAGCAGTACTTC	CASSLMTALSYEQYF
TRBV28	.	.	TRBJ2-2	TGTGCCAGCAGTTTATTTTCTCCGAGATTTGGCACCGGGGAGCTGTTTTTT	CASSLFSPRFGTGELFF
TRBV7-3	.	TRBD2	TRBJ2-3	TGTGCCAGCAGCTTAAGTTACGGGACTAGGAAGAATACGCAGTATTTT	CASSLSYGTRKNTQYF
TRBV27	.	TRBD1	TRBJ2-7	TGTGCCAGCAGTTTACTTTCGGGACAGGGCCTTTACGAGCAGTACTTC	CASSLLSGQGLYEQYF
TRBV5-4	.	.	TRBJ2-1	TGTGCCAGCAGCGGTAGAAATGAGCAGTTCTTC	CASSGRNEQFF
TRBV27	.	TRBD2	TRBJ2-5	TGTGCCAGCAGTTTACTAGCGGGAGGGCCGGCAGAGACCCAGTACTTC	CASSLLAGGPAETQYF
TRBV29-1	.	TRBD1	TRBJ1-3	TGCAGCGTTGTCCTAAACCATGACAGGGGGCCTGGAAACACCATATATTTT	CSVVLNHDRGPGNTIYF
TRBV11-2	once	.	TRBJ2-3	TGTGCCAGCAGCTTGTTTTTAGATACGCAGTATTTT	CASSLFLDTQYF
TRBV10-2	.	TRBD2	TRBJ2-3	TGCGCCAGCAGTCTAGCGGGAGGGCCTGGTAGCACAGATACGCAGTATTTT	CASSLAGGPGSTDTQYF
TRBV6-5	.	TRBD1	TRBJ2-7	TGTGCCAGCAGTTACAATAAGGGGGCTCACGAGCAGTACTTC	CASSYNKGAHEQYF
TRBV29-1	.	.	TRBJ2-1	TGCAGCGTTGAATCGGCGGGCCGCAATGAGCAGTTCTTC	CSVESAGRNEQFF
TRBV29-1	.	.	TRBJ2-7	TGCAGCGTTGAAGATGCGAACGAGCAGTACTTC	CSVEDANEQYF
TRBV6-6	once	.	TRBJ2-3	TGTGCCAGCAGTTACGCCCAAGTTGATACGCAGTATTTT	CASSYAQVDTQYF
TRBV2	.	.	TRBJ2-7	TGTGCCAGCAGTCGCAATGCGATCACCTACGAGCAGTACTTC	CASSRNAITYEQYF
TRBV4-1	.	TRBD2	TRBJ2-6	TGCGCCAGCAGCCATCCCCGACTAGCGGGCCTCTCTGGGGCCAACGTCCTGACTTTC	CASSHPRLAGLSGANVLTF
TRBV30	.	TRBD1	TRBJ1-4	TGTGCCTGGAGTATACAGGGGACGGATGAAAAACTGTTTTTT	CAWSIQGTDEKLFF
TRBV10-3	few	TRBD2	TRBJ2-3	TGTGCCATATCTAGCGGACTCACAGATACGCAGTATTTT	CAISSGLTDTQYF
TRBV29-1	.	TRBD2	TRBJ2-1	TGCAGCGTTGAACTTCCTAGCGGGAGGGGGTCATCCAATCAGCAGTTCTTC	CSVELPSGRGSSNQQFF
TRBV4-1	few	.	TRBJ1-2	TGCGCCAGCAGCCAAGGACTAGGGGCGGTCTATGGCTACACCTTC	CASSQGLGAVYGYTF
TRBV12-5	.	.	TRBJ2-3	TGTGCTAGTGGTTTAGGGGGGACAAGCACAGATACGCAGTATTTT	CASGLGGTSTDTQYF
TRBV7-9	few	TRBD1	TRBJ1-1	TGTGCCAGCAGCCCACGGAGGGCAGGGGGCTTGGACACTGAAGCTTTCTTT	CASSPRRAGGLDTEAFF
TRBV27	.	TRBD2	TRBJ2-1	TGTGCCAGCAGTAGGACTAGCGGGGGCAACAATGAGCAGTTCTTC	CASSRTSGGNNEQFF
TRBV10-3	.	.	TRBJ1-1	TGTGCCATCAGTACCTTGCCTAACACTGAAGCTTTCTTT	CAISTLPNTEAFF
TRBV20-1	once	.	TRBJ2-5	TGCAGTGCCCCCGGGCGGGAGACCCAGTACTTC	CSAPGRETQYF
TRBV12-2	.	.	TRBJ1-1	TGTGCAAGTCGCTCAGGACGGGTGAACACTGAAGCTTTCTTT	CASRSGRVNTEAFF
TRBV7-3	.	TRBD1	TRBJ2-7	TGTGCCAGCAGCGACTCCGGGACAGGGGCTCGTGAGCAGTACTTC	CASSDSGTGAREQYF
TRBV12-1	.	.	TRBJ2-2	TGTGCCAGCAGCCACCCAGTACAGGGCGAGAACACCGGGGAGCTGTTTTTT	CASSHPVQGENTGELFF
TRBV6-5	.	.	TRBJ1-3	TGTGCCAGCAGTTACGGGGATAGCTCTGGAAACACCATATATTTT	CASSYGDSSGNTIYF
TRBV11-3	.	TRBD2	TRBJ2-3	TGTGCCAGCAGCTTCTCTAGCGGAGATACGCAGTATTTT	CASSFSSGDTQYF
TRBV2	few	.	TRBJ2-5	TGTGCCAGCAGTGATCGTCTTGGAGAGACCCAGTACTTC	CASSDRLGETQYF
TRBV5-1	.	.	TRBJ2-3	TGCGCCAGCAGCTTGGTGAGCGGAGGGGCCCAAGATACGCAGTATTTT	CASSLVSGGAQDTQYF
TRBV10-3	.	.	TRBJ1-5	TGTGCCATCAGTGAGCAGAGGGATCAGCCCCAGCATTTT	CAISEQRDQPQHF
TRBV6-1	.	.	TRBJ2-6	TGTGCCAGCAGTGAACAGGGCTCTGGGGCCAACGTCCTGACTTTC	CASSEQGSGANVLTF
TRBV4-1	.	.	TRBJ2-6	TGCGCCAGCAGCCAAGGGCCGGCACAGCCGCCTGGGGCCAACGTCCTGACTTTC	CASSQGPAQPPGANVLTF
TRBV11-3	.	TRBD1	TRBJ2-7	TGTGCCAGCAGCCCCTCGCCCGGGACAGGGTTTAACGAGCAGTACTTC	CASSPSPGTGFNEQYF
TRBV5-1	.	TRBD1	TRBJ1-4	TGCGCCAGCAGCTTTGAGGGGGCGACTAATGAAAAACTGTTTTTT	CASSFEGATNEKLFF
TRBV27	.	TRBD2	TRBJ2-7	TGTGCCAGCAGTTTACTAGCGGGAGCTTACGAGCAGTACTTC	CASSLLAGAYEQYF
TRBV30	.	.	TRBJ2-7	TGTGCCTGGAGTGTAGGGACCACCTACGAGCAGTACTTC	CAWSVGTTYEQYF
TRBV30	.	TRBD2	TRBJ2-1	TGTGCCTGGAGTGTAGGCGGGAGCTCCTACAATGAGCAGTTCTTC	CAWSVGGSSYNEQFF
TRBV7-8	.	.	TRBJ2-2	TGTGCCAGCAGCTTAGTGTCAGGGCACACCGGGGAGCTGTTTTTT	CASSLVSGHTGELFF
TRBV19	.	.	TRBJ1-1	TGTGCCAGTAGACAGGCGGCGGACGAGATGAACACTGAAGCTTTCTTT	CASRQAADEMNTEAFF
TRBV28	large	TRBD1	TRBJ2-1	TGTGCCAGCAGTACCGGGACAGGCACCTACAATGAGCAGTTCTTC	CASSTGTGTYNEQFF
TRBV28	.	TRBD1	TRBJ1-5	TGTGCCAGCAGCCTTGGACAGGGCCTGTATAGCAATCAGCCCCAGCATTTT	CASSLGQGLYSNQPQHF